This entry describes one T cell receptor (beta chain). Its antigen is still unknown. Some clones are missing from TCRdb's copy, which holds only in-frame ones; the method was immunoSEQ multiplex PCR. Among approximately 35,000 clones listed, more than 85% were seen once. The data originate from a study of T cells in localized non-small cell lung cancer. Notes on the study in general: Longer overall survival accompanied higher blood T cell density. Tumor showed lower T cell clonality than uninvolved adjacent lung, where it was highest. Sequencing, confined to only one tumor region, leaves heterogeneity possible.

Germline values: CDR1 SGHDT, CDR2 YYEEEE. The CDR3 length is 14 residues. With 6 bases removed from V and 1 base from J, the gap between germline ends came to 14 bases. The sequence was collected from a female donor aged 60 or older with stage II lung adenocarcinoma. The chain recombines TRBV5-6 with TRBJ2-7, with D possibly being TRBD2 (6 bases). Sequencing was performed on peripheral blood mononuclear cells, taken before any cancer treatment. The CDR3 nucleotides are TGTGCCAGCACCCGAGGGAGGAATTCCTACGAGCAGTACTTC. Protein product: CASTRGRNSYEQYF.